The present entry profiles one TCR beta chain with its context. Its antigen specificity is not known. Per-base qualities were not stored, and no clone one base away is much larger. The sample belongs to a study of human T cells and chemical hapten exposure (dated by TCRdb to the early 2020s). For context, the study as a whole: Libraries were combined into a pool for sequencing, and differences in TCR yield between samples came mainly from small differences in library volumes within the pool. This study followed changes in the peripheral blood TCR repertoire in vivo during primary and secondary sensitization of alopecia patients to the hapten diphenylcyclopropenone (DPC). Each blood RNA sample was used to sequence both TCR alpha and TCR beta chains. Paper-wide results and their limitations: After repeated subsampling, the strength of the expansion versus patch-test correlation and the threshold at which it became significant changed. DPC sensitization did not change how many TCRs were above 1 in 1000 frequency, and no evidence was found of alterations in global repertoire structure.

Library method: 5' RACE. The listed sequencing device is Illumina MiSeq. During library preparation, unique molecular identifiers were attached to individual cDNA molecules so that TCRs could be counted in a quantitative, reproducible way. Processing in the source paper ran as follows. A median of about 89,000 TCRs per sample was observed, with a range of 23,224 to 690,600. V, J and CDR3 annotation of the TCR reads was performed with the Decombinator software suite. For the PS versus PT1 abundance plots, all samples were subsampled to the same number of TCRs (28,000). TCRs were defined as expanded if absent before sensitization and observed at least eight times at the 2-week time point. The public reads were quality trimmed at Q25 with fastp and then assembled into clones with MiXCR by TCRdb, keeping productive beta chains. Rows matching on CDR3 protein sequence are summarized as one entry with the most common DNA and genes. These V and J calls originate from TCRdb's pipeline instead of the authors' own analysis. For this sample the table gives 110,000 or so distinct CDR3 sequences, of which 19% were detected only once. The ten largest account for roughly 3.1% of the sample.

Total RNA was extracted from unfractionated whole blood that had been collected in Tempus Blood RNA tubes. Five or six healthy volunteers were used as TCR sequencing controls and were bled at day 0, 2 weeks and 6 weeks. V has 2 bases trimmed and J has 10 bases trimmed; junction bases matching no gene number 7. Reading from cysteine to phenylalanine, the CDR3 counts 13 amino acids. The retained sequence is limited to the CDR3, 39 bases, with the frame set at the first base. CDR1 and CDR2 are read off the germline V gene (reference sequence) as SGHNT and YYREEE. This TCR was recovered from a human donor in good health. In this chain, TRBV5-4 is recombined with TRBJ2-3, with 7 bases in between that match TRBD2. The CDR3 amino acid sequence is: CASSFGPSGAQYF. The sequenced DNA is TGTGCCAGCAGCTTTGGGCCTAGCGGTGCGCAGTATTTT.